Sequencing of this TCR beta chain was carried out in a study of blood T cell repertoires in COVID-19. About the study: From the United States, Italy and Spain came samples of acute and convalescent COVID-19. The cDNA or gDNA used as material had been derived from T cells, B-cell-depleted T cells, or PBMCs.

This CDR3 is built from 14 residues. Trimming cost V 7 bases and J 0 bases, with 13 bases left between them. From germline, CDR1 is MNHEY and CDR2 SVGAGI. In the original processing: By means of reference gene primer amplification, nucleated cell counts were estimated. Sequencing used immunoSEQ multiplex PCR; TCRdb keeps in-frame clones, though not all of them. The V and J calls and clone size are taken from that table; D and trimming were inferred from the DNA. Of some 93,000 clones in the sample, approximately 86% were seen once. The rearrangement joins TRBV6-5 to TRBJ2-7; no clear D. Sequences were obtained from peripheral blood. The TCR comes from a man aged 45-65 years with acute or convalescent COVID-19. CDR3: CASIRQASSYEQYF. The CDR3 DNA is TGTGCCAGCATACGGCAGGCCAGCTCCTACGAGCAGTACTTC.